This T cell receptor beta chain is from a study of T cell responses to AZD1222 COVID-19 vaccine (dated by TCRdb to about 2021). With respect to the entire study: A total of about 230 trial participants underwent TCR sequencing, of whom around 200 received two doses of AZD1222 and about 26 received two doses of the MenACWY control vaccine. Trial participants were enrolled into age subgroups of 18-55, 56-69 and 70-plus years, which contained 148, 28 and 57 TCR-sequenced participants, respectively. General study outcomes and caveats: Vaccine-associated CD4 TCRs spanned the whole spike protein, with dominant responses in regions 160-218 and 743-854. Because no day 14 peak-response samples were available, the repertoires could be characterized only after the peak T cell response. Spike-specific TCR breadth and depth rose significantly after two AZD1222 doses compared with day 0 and with MenACWY recipients. Most participants were white British and females outnumbered males, and the authors suggested that clonal diversity may have been underestimated. Nearly half of unique spike-specific TCRs reportedly recognized epitopes outside regions mutated in the B.1.351 and B.1.1.7 variants. Conclusions about previously exposed vaccinees are limited, since just six AZD1222 recipients were seropositive for SARS-CoV-2 at baseline. The 56-69-year group was small, and its depth increase did not reach significance, likely because of low power.

The CDR3 regions of human TCRbeta chains were analyzed by immunosequencing. Regarding the original processing steps: TCRs in the repertoires were matched against a reference library of SARS-CoV-2-specific TCRs that had been generated with the MIRA antigen-specificity platform. Breadth was defined as the fraction of unique TCRs that were SARS-CoV-2-associated. Depth was defined as the fraction of total T cells that were SARS-CoV-2-associated. Each spike-specific TCR was assigned to its reactive spike region and to a CD4 or CD8 class using the MIRA data. Log10-transformed breadth and depth values were compared by one-way ANOVA with Sidak's multiple comparisons tests. In TCRdb, the immuneACCESS table is reduced to in-frame sequences with V and J assigned. These tables do not hold every clone; where another copy was compared, an unresolved V gene accounts for under half, and the others remain unexplained. D and trimming come from the DNA, and the V and J calls and clone size come from that table. The sample table lists roughly 99,000 clones, approximately 92% of them with a count of one. Of the sample, over 7% falls within the top ten clones.

A word on this clone: The target of this receptor is not known. Base-call qualities are not available, and no considerably larger clone is one nucleotide away.

From the cysteine through the phenylalanine, the CDR3 covers 15 amino acids. The retained sequence is limited to the CDR3, 45 bases, with the frame set at the first base. From a lookup of the germline V gene, CDR1 and CDR2 are MGHRA and YSYEKL. Relative to germline, V is 2 bases shorter and J is 4 bases shorter, with 15 bases between their ends. The time point label, as the study defines it: about 28 days (+/-7) after the second vaccine dose. AZD1222 recipients whose second dose came at about 4 weeks and those whose second dose came at about 12 weeks were combined into one group, since spike-specific TCR depth and breadth did not differ between the two schedules. Vaccinee samples came from UK trials COV001 and COV002, including a single-blind randomized controlled phase 2/3 trial of AZD1222 (ChAdOx1 nCoV-19) in healthy adults. Trial participant PBMC samples were collected at day 0 and day 28 after the second dose for TCRbeta chain sequencing.

The specimen comprised peripheral blood, sampled 28 days after the second AZD1222 dose. This receptor was obtained from an adult who received the AZD1222 COVID-19 vaccine. The chain uses TRBV4-1 and TRBJ2-7; the D gene is possibly TRBD2, with 7 bases matching. Read as DNA, the sequence is TGCGCCAGCAGCCAATCGGGGGGCTTTACGTACGAGCAGTACTTC. Its amino acids are CASSQSGGFTYEQYF.